Detailed here is one TCR beta chain. Its antigen is not known. The data stem from a study of T-cell memory formation after mild COVID-19. From germline, CDR1 is MNHEY and CDR2 SVGAGI. With 6 bases removed from V and 6 bases from J, the gap between germline ends came to 13 bases. This CDR3 comprises 13 residues. From the 5' RACE reads, TCRdb called clonotypes with MiXCR, one entry per CDR3 protein. The sample consists of 380,000 or so distinct CDR3 sequences, 12% to 15% of them appearing once. Regarding the study as a whole: Later expanders leaned CD4+, whereas clones that contracted between day 15 and 85 were balanced CD4/CD8. Some SARS-CoV-2-responding clones were already detected in memory before infection.

This sequence joins TRBV6-5 and TRBJ2-3; no firm D call. Material for sequencing was PBMCs or a T cell subset sorted from them (not recorded which). The TCR sequence derives from a young man who had mild COVID-19 (a few samples of this study predate the infection). Cell type and time point are not known. CDR3 sequence: CASSHMGRDTQYF. CDR3 nucleotides: TGTGCCAGCAGCCATATGGGTCGGGATACGCAGTATTTT.